The rows below give T cell receptor beta chains drawn from one sample of a study of blood T cells in healthy people across ages. TCRdb re-called the 5' RACE reads through MiXCR, storing one row per CDR3 protein. The data hold about 1 million distinct CDR3 sequences, with more than 40% observed a single time. The sample comprised blood. These receptors all come from a woman aged 55 to 70 in good health. CDR3s include the opening cysteine and the closing phenylalanine or tryptophan. A D gene is named only where the DNA matches it firmly. Not all rows give a size; the values are once, few, many and, for expanded clones, a class.

V,length,size,J,D,DNA,CDR3
TRBV5-1,14,-,TRBJ2-3,-,TGCGCCAGCAGCTTTGATTCCACGACAGATACGCAGTATTTT,CASSFDSTTDTQYF
TRBV29-1,14,-,TRBJ2-3,-,TGCAGCGTTGAAGGGGCGGTAAGCACAGATACGCAGTATTTT,CSVEGAVSTDTQYF
TRBV12-3/TRBV12-4,15,few,TRBJ2-5,-,TGTGCCAGCAGTTTTGTTGAAGCAGGACAAGAGACCCAGTACTTC,CASSFVEAGQETQYF
TRBV9,12,-,TRBJ2-1,-,TGTGCCAGCAGCGTAGGGTCTAGCGTGCAGTTCTTC,CASSVGSSVQFF
TRBV6-5,19,-,TRBJ2-5,TRBD2,TGTGCCAGCAGTTACTCCCCGTACCCGACTAGCGGGGCTGCGGATGGCCAGTACTTC,CASSYSPYPTSGAADGQYF
TRBV20-1,12,-,TRBJ1-1,TRBD1,TGCAGTGCTACCGGGCAGGGGGAGTGGGCTTTCTTT,CSATGQGEWAFF
TRBV20-1,13,-,TRBJ2-4,TRBD1,TGCAGTGTTACTATGGACAGGGGGGACATTCAGTACTTC,CSVTMDRGDIQYF
TRBV6-5,13,-,TRBJ1-6,-,TGTGCCAGCACCAGGGCGTCTGGTTCACCCCTCCACTTT,CASTRASGSPLHF
TRBV20-1,16,few,TRBJ2-3,TRBD2,TGCAGTGCACCCAGGATAGCGGGAGGGTTGGCAGATACGCAGTATTTT,CSAPRIAGGLADTQYF
TRBV7-2,15,many,TRBJ1-5,TRBD1,TGTGCCAGCAGCTTCGGACAGGGGATTAATCAGCCCCAGCATTTT,CASSFGQGINQPQHF
TRBV7-2,15,few,TRBJ2-3,-,TGTGCCAGCAGCTTTTATAGGGGAGGCACAGATACGCAGTATTTT,CASSFYRGGTDTQYF
TRBV7-2,21,-,TRBJ2-5,TRBD2,TGTGCCAGCAGCTTACCGCGGACTAGCGGGAGGGTCGCCCGAAGCTACAATGAGCAGTACTTC,CASSLPRTSGRVARSYNEQYF
TRBV20-1,15,-,TRBJ2-3,-,TGCAGTGCTTCCCCCCGAGGACGATTCACAGATACGCAGTATTTT,CSASPRGRFTDTQYF
TRBV7-2,15,-,TRBJ1-4,-,TGTGCCAGCAGCTTAAATCGGGGGGGGAATGAAAAACTGTTTTTT,CASSLNRGGNEKLFF
TRBV24-1,16,few,TRBJ2-5,TRBD2,TGTGCCACCAGTGATCCCTCCGGGACTAGCGGGAGTAGTTTGTACTTC,CATSDPSGTSGSSLYF
TRBV2,14,-,TRBJ2-7,TRBD2,TGTGCCAGCTTCCGACTAGCGGACCCCTACGAGCAGTACTTC,CASFRLADPYEQYF
TRBV6-2/TRBV6-3,13,-,TRBJ1-2,-,TGTGCCAGCAGTTCACCAGGGCGTGGTGGCTACACCTTC,CASSSPGRGGYTF
TRBV7-2,17,many,TRBJ2-4,-,TGTGCCAGCAGCAATGCCCCCGCTAGCTTAGACAAAAACATTCAGTACTTC,CASSNAPASLDKNIQYF
TRBV28,16,few,TRBJ2-7,TRBD2,TGTGCCAGCAGTTTCACGCTAGCGGAGACCTCCTACGAGCAGTACTTC,CASSFTLAETSYEQYF
TRBV5-1,20,-,TRBJ2-6,-,TGCGCCAGCAGCTTGTTTACCTCGGGGGCAGGGAGCTCTGGGGCCAACGTCCTGACTTTC,CASSLFTSGAGSSGANVLTF
TRBV4-2,16,-,TRBJ2-7,-,TGTGCCAGCAGCCAAGTGGGACTCTCAAGAGGATACGAGCAGTACTTC,CASSQVGLSRGYEQYF
TRBV4-2,13,many,TRBJ2-7,-,TGTGCCAGCAGCCAAGGTCGGACATACGAGCAGTACTTC,CASSQGRTYEQYF
TRBV11-2,15,-,TRBJ2-5,-,TGTGCCAGCAGCTTGGGGGTAGGTCGCCAAGAGACCCAGTACTTC,CASSLGVGRQETQYF
TRBV6-1,15,-,TRBJ1-6,TRBD1,TGTGCCAGCAGGGGGACAGCTACCCTTAATTCACCCCTCCACTTT,CASRGTATLNSPLHF
TRBV9,15,few,TRBJ2-1,TRBD2,TGTGCCAGCGGCCTAGCGGGAGGGCAGCCCAATGAGCAGTTCTTC,CASGLAGGQPNEQFF
TRBV3-1,13,-,TRBJ1-2,-,TGTGCCAGCAGCCAAGTACAGACCTATGGCTACACCTTC,CASSQVQTYGYTF
TRBV5-1,16,few,TRBJ2-3,TRBD1,TGCGCCAGCTCACAAGGTGGACAGGGGGCCCGAGATACGCAGTATTTT,CASSQGGQGARDTQYF
TRBV20-1,13,few,TRBJ1-1,-,TGCAGTGCTTCGGGACCTTTGAACACTGAAGCTTTCTTT,CSASGPLNTEAFF
TRBV6-2/TRBV6-3,16,few,TRBJ1-2,-,TGTGCCAGCAGTTACGGGCAGGGCCCGACGCTTTATGGCTACACCTTC,CASSYGQGPTLYGYTF
TRBV6-2/TRBV6-3,11,-,TRBJ2-5,TRBD2,TGTGCCAGCCGATCTAGCGGGGAATCGTACTTC,CASRSSGESYF
TRBV6-2/TRBV6-3,15,-,TRBJ2-3,-,TGTGCCAGCAGTTACCCCGGAGGTCCCACAGATACGCAGTATTTT,CASSYPGGPTDTQYF
TRBV6-2/TRBV6-3,14,-,TRBJ1-6,-,TGTGCCAGCAGTCACGACAACAGTAATTCACCCCTCCACTTT,CASSHDNSNSPLHF
TRBV29-1,15,-,TRBJ2-3,-,TGCAGCGTTGAAGATCCCGGTTCTAGCACAGATACGCAGTATTTT,CSVEDPGSSTDTQYF
TRBV20-1,13,few,TRBJ2-5,-,TGCAGTGCTCGATCGAGGGCCTTAGAGACCCAGTACTTC,CSARSRALETQYF
TRBV7-2,16,-,TRBJ1-4,TRBD1,TGTGCCAGCAGCCCGGACAGGGCAACAACTAATGAAAAACTGTTTTTT,CASSPDRATTNEKLFF
TRBV20-1,11,-,TRBJ2-1,-,TGCAGTGCTTTAGGGGTAAATGAGCAGTTCTTC,CSALGVNEQFF
TRBV7-9,15,-,TRBJ2-7,TRBD1,TGTGCCAGCAGCCCCCCCCAGGGGGCGCGGTTCGAGCAGTACTTC,CASSPPQGARFEQYF
TRBV4-2,13,many,TRBJ2-3,TRBD2,TGTGCCAGCAGCATTCTAGCGGGAGATACGCAGTATTTT,CASSILAGDTQYF
TRBV10-3,15,few,TRBJ2-3,-,TGTGCCATCAGCCAAACTAGAATCGGGACAGATACGCAGTATTTT,CAISQTRIGTDTQYF
TRBV4-2,17,few,TRBJ2-3,TRBD2,TGTGCCAGCAGCCAAGATCAAACTAGCGGGAGCACAGATACGCAGTATTTT,CASSQDQTSGSTDTQYF
TRBV12-3/TRBV12-4,15,-,TRBJ2-3,-,TGTGCCAGCAGTTTAATTGTGGGAAGCACAGATACGCAGTATTTT,CASSLIVGSTDTQYF
TRBV5-1,14,-,TRBJ2-7,TRBD1,TGCGCCAGCACTCCGGGACAGAGCTCCTACGAGCAGTACTTC,CASTPGQSSYEQYF
TRBV29-1,17,-,TRBJ1-3,-,TGCAGCGTGGAACAGGGACACGGGGTCCACTCTGGAAACACCATATATTTT,CSVEQGHGVHSGNTIYF
TRBV20-1,13,-,TRBJ2-7,TRBD2,TGCAGTGTGGGACTAGCGGGGGGCTACGAGCAGTACTTC,CSVGLAGGYEQYF
TRBV15,13,-,TRBJ2-5,-,TGTGCCACCAGCAGAGAACCGAAAGAGACCCAGTACTTC,CATSREPKETQYF
TRBV12-3/TRBV12-4,11,few,TRBJ1-1,-,TGTGCCAGCCGAGACCGCCATGAAGCTTTCTTT,CASRDRHEAFF
TRBV7-8,20,-,TRBJ2-7,TRBD2,TGTGCCAGTAGCTTAGCCTCCGTAACTAGCGGGAGTCCAAATTACTACGAGCAGTACTTC,CASSLASVTSGSPNYYEQYF
TRBV20-1,15,-,TRBJ2-1,TRBD2,TGCAGTGCCCCCCCGGCGACTAGCGGATGGAATGAGCAGTTCTTC,CSAPPATSGWNEQFF
TRBV10-3,14,few,TRBJ2-7,TRBD2,TGTGCCATCAGTCTAGCGGTAAGCTCCTACGAGCAGTACTTC,CAISLAVSSYEQYF
TRBV20-1,14,-,TRBJ1-2,-,TGCAGTGCTAGAGCCCCACAGGGAGCCTATGGCTACACCTTC,CSARAPQGAYGYTF
TRBV7-9,11,-,TRBJ2-4,-,TGTGCCAGCTTACTAGGAGATGAGCAGTACTTC,CASLLGDEQYF
TRBV3-1,14,-,TRBJ1-2,-,TGTGCCAGCAGCCAAGATACACCAAACTATGGCTACACCTTC,CASSQDTPNYGYTF
TRBV6-1,18,-,TRBJ1-1,-,TGTGCCAGCAGCAAACAATGGGCCGAGACGGATGTGAACACTGAAGCTTTCTTT,CASSKQWAETDVNTEAFF
TRBV20-1,12,-,TRBJ1-4,-,TGCAGTGCTAGAGGCGGGGGAGAAAAACTGTTTTTT,CSARGGGEKLFF
TRBV29-1,13,few,TRBJ2-1,-,TGCAGCGCTCCCCGGGGAACCTACAATGAGCAGTTCTTC,CSAPRGTYNEQFF
TRBV7-3,13,few,TRBJ2-1,TRBD2,TGTGCCAGCAGCTTACCTAGCGGGGGTGAGCAGTTCTTC,CASSLPSGGEQFF
TRBV18,15,-,TRBJ2-5,TRBD2,TGTGCCAGCTCACCACGCCAGCGGGAGGGAAATGAGCAGTACTTC,CASSPRQREGNEQYF
TRBV20-1,15,once,TRBJ2-7,-,TGCAGTGCCGGTTCACGGGGCTCCAAGCTTTTCGAGCAGTACTTC,CSAGSRGSKLFEQYF
TRBV20-1,14,once,TRBJ2-7,-,TGCAGTGCTAGATCGGTCTTCAGCTCCTACGAGCAGTACTTC,CSARSVFSSYEQYF
TRBV11-2,15,-,TRBJ2-3,TRBD1,TGTGCCAGCAGCGTGGGGGACAGGGGCACAGATACGCAGTATTTT,CASSVGDRGTDTQYF